This T cell receptor beta chain was sequenced during a study of control samples from healthy donors and cancer patients. There are 15 residues in the CDR3. Germline values: CDR1 SGHDT, CDR2 YYEEEE. The junction had 3 bases not matched to a gene; V was cut back by 4 bases and J by 2 bases. Using immunoSEQ multiplex PCR, the repertoire was profiled, and TCRdb retains in-frame clones only, with some absent. The sample has roughly 120,000 clones, around 90% seen once; the top ten hold over 2%. The sequence was collected from a woman in her 70s in good health. The V call is TRBV5-6, the J call TRBJ2-7, with 13 positions matching TRBD2. Sequenced sample: blood. CDR3 DNA sequence: TGTGCCAGCAGCACCGGACTAGCGGGGGCCTACGAGCAGTACTTC. This codes for CASSTGLAGAYEQYF.